This T cell receptor beta chain was identified during a study of identical twins. TCRdb re-called the 5' RACE reads through MiXCR, storing one row per CDR3 protein. The data show under 1 million distinct CDR3 sequences, 9% to 15% seen once. The CDR3 is 15 amino acids. Germline V CDR1 and CDR2: ENHRY, SYGVKD. After removal of 7 bases from V and 9 bases from J, the junction contained 13 bases not matched to a gene. This clonotype has more than one count but fewer than ten. Its antigen is still unknown. Findings and caveats of the study: With abundant cord blood beta clonotypes, insertions were fewer; memory repertoires showed no such pattern.

These sequences were also reported in another study, on yellow fever vaccine responses in identical twins.

This clonotype was obtained from a woman aged 18-29 years in good health. This chain uses TRBV10-3 with TRBJ1-5, with 9 bases matching TRBD1. The specimen was PBMCs. The CDR3: CAIIQRQGEVRPQHF. DNA of the CDR3: TGTGCCATCATTCAAAGACAGGGGGAAGTACGGCCCCAGCATTTT.